A selection of T cell receptor beta chains follows, all from one sample in a study of OX40 agonist ivuxolimab in advanced cancers. Repertoires were generated with immunoSEQ multiplex PCR, while TCRdb's copy carries only in-frame clones and drops some. The repertoire holds about 45,000 clones, with about four fifths as singletons. This specimen was CD4+ or CD8+ T cells sorted from blood, taken in a trial of the OX40 agonist ivuxolimab. Source of these receptors: an adult with an advanced solid tumor such as melanoma, head and neck, liver or kidney cancer. CDR3s include the opening cysteine and the closing phenylalanine or tryptophan. The order of the fields is clone size, J gene, V gene, D gene, CDR3 protein, CDR3 DNA. D genes are given only for firm matches. Expanded clones get a size class; other rows say once, few or many, or leave the size out.

.,TRBJ1-2,TRBV20-1,TRBD1,CAGTGNRGDTF,TGCGCTGGGACAGGGAATCGGGGCGACACCTTC
.,TRBJ2-1,TRBV20-1,.,CSAPLQAEQFF,TGCAGTGCTCCACTCCAGGCTGAGCAGTTCTTC
.,TRBJ2-3,TRBV2,TRBD1,CASMTGRSGTDTQYF,TGTGCCAGCATGACAGGGCGTTCTGGCACAGATACGCAGTATTTT
.,TRBJ2-2,TRBV18,.,CASSRPGELFF,TGTGCCAGCTCACGTCCCGGGGAGCTGTTTTTT
.,TRBJ2-5,TRBV11-2,.,CASSLVVGGLPRVAQYF,TGTGCCAGCAGCTTAGTGGTCGGGGGCCTTCCCCGGGTGGCCCAGTACTTC
.,TRBJ2-4,TRBV19,.,CASSSDRGSFPHF,TGTGCCAGTAGCTCCGACCGGGGCAGCTTTCCGCACTTC
.,TRBJ1-3,TRBV11-2,.,CASSLAAMWRGNTIYF,TGTGCCAGCAGCTTAGCTGCAATGTGGCGCGGAAACACCATATATTTT
.,TRBJ1-5,TRBV4-2,.,CASSQDPLTARGNQPQHF,TGTGCCAGCAGCCAAGATCCTCTCACGGCTCGGGGCAATCAGCCCCAGCATTTT
.,TRBJ2-3,TRBV9,.,CASSVALIDTQYF,TGTGCCAGCAGCGTAGCCCTAATAGATACGCAGTATTTT
.,TRBJ1-4,TRBV6-5,TRBD1,CASSYLDREGKLFF,TGTGCCAGCAGTTACCTAGACAGGGAGGGAAAACTGTTTTTT
.,TRBJ2-3,TRBV7-9,.,CASSLERPTDTQYF,TGTGCCAGCAGTCTTGAACGGCCCACAGATACGCAGTATTTT
.,TRBJ2-3,TRBV10-3,TRBD2,CAISQLAGLTDTQYF,TGTGCCATCAGTCAGCTAGCGGGGCTCACAGATACGCAGTATTTT
.,TRBJ2-5,TRBV20-1,.,CSASLQETQYF,TGCAGTGCATCCCTTCAAGAGACCCAGTACTTC
.,TRBJ2-7,TRBV27,.,CASSLDRSYEQYF,TGTGCCAGCAGTTTAGACCGCTCCTACGAGCAGTACTTC
.,TRBJ1-2,TRBV7-3,.,CASSLNPRSNYGYTF,TGTGCCAGCAGCTTAAACCCCCGATCTAACTATGGCTACACCTTC
few,TRBJ1-5,TRBV28,TRBD1,CASSTGVAVQPQHF,TGTGCCAGCAGTACAGGGGTCGCGGTTCAGCCCCAGCATTTT
.,TRBJ2-3,TRBV28,TRBD2,CASSPILAGSTDTQYF,TGTGCCAGCAGTCCTATACTAGCGGGGAGCACAGATACGCAGTATTTT
few,TRBJ1-5,TRBV30,.,CAWSVGLTDNQPQHF,TGTGCCTGGAGTGTCGGTTTGACTGATAATCAGCCCCAGCATTTT
.,TRBJ2-7,TRBV30,TRBD2,CAWSPLGGGYEQYF,TGTGCCTGGAGCCCATTGGGGGGGGGCTACGAGCAGTACTTC
.,TRBJ1-4,TRBV2,TRBD1,CASSVADSRQGAEKLFF,TGTGCCAGCAGTGTCGCTGACTCGAGACAGGGGGCTGAAAAACTGTTTTTT
.,TRBJ2-5,TRBV2,TRBD1,CASRTGTGVRETQYF,TGTGCCAGCCGAACCGGGACAGGGGTCAGGGAGACCCAGTACTTC
.,TRBJ2-5,TRBV10-1,.,CASSVGGRGETQYF,TGCGCCAGCAGTGTCGGTGGCCGTGGAGAGACCCAGTACTTC
.,TRBJ1-1,TRBV27,.,CASKVVENTEAFF,TGTGCCAGCAAGGTTGTGGAGAACACTGAAGCTTTCTTT
.,TRBJ1-1,TRBV9,.,CASSADTNTEAFF,TGTGCCAGCAGCGCTGATACGAACACTGAAGCTTTCTTT
.,TRBJ1-5,TRBV6-6,TRBD1,CASSPLDRDNQPQHF,TGTGCCAGCAGTCCCCTCGACAGGGACAATCAGCCCCAGCATTTT
.,TRBJ1-2,TRBV5-4,.,CASSPTWEDYGYTF,TGTGCCAGCAGCCCAACTTGGGAGGACTATGGCTACACCTTC
.,TRBJ2-3,TRBV6-4,.,CASSDSGLSTDTQYF,TGTGCCAGCAGTGACTCGGGCCTTTCCACAGATACGCAGTATTTT
.,TRBJ1-4,TRBV19,.,CASKQRSNEKLFF,TGTGCCAGCAAACAGCGATCTAATGAAAAACTGTTTTTT
.,TRBJ1-1,TRBV7-6,TRBD1,CASSLGEGAAFF,TGTGCCAGCAGCTTAGGTGAGGGGGCGGCTTTCTTT
.,TRBJ1-2,TRBV6-4,TRBD1,CASSRQGNFYTF,TGTGCCAGCAGTCGACAGGGTAATTTCTACACCTTC
.,TRBJ2-2,TRBV15,.,CATSRDMALNTGELFF,TGTGCCACCAGCAGAGATATGGCACTGAACACCGGGGAGCTGTTTTTT
.,TRBJ1-5,TRBV19,TRBD1,CASSPKRTGVNNQPQHF,TGTGCCAGTAGTCCAAAGAGGACAGGGGTTAACAATCAGCCCCAGCATTTT
.,TRBJ2-5,TRBV7-8,.,CASSSDRRGEQYF,TGTGCCAGCAGCTCGGACAGGAGGGGGGAGCAGTACTTC
few,TRBJ1-3,TRBV5-6,.,CASSLGSLNTIYF,TGTGCCAGCAGCTTGGGGTCTTTAAACACCATATATTTT
.,TRBJ1-5,TRBV7-2,TRBD1,CASSLYRGSQPQHF,TGTGCCAGCAGCCTTTACAGGGGGAGTCAGCCCCAGCATTTT
.,TRBJ2-5,TRBV18,.,CASSFTSQETQYF,TGTGCCAGCTCGTTCACTAGCCAAGAGACCCAGTACTTC
few,TRBJ1-2,TRBV10-3,.,CATDPGGIYGYTF,TGTGCCACCGACCCGGGTGGAATCTATGGCTACACCTTC
.,TRBJ2-7,TRBV28,.,CASSLDGVTYEQYF,TGTGCCAGCAGTTTAGACGGGGTCACCTACGAGCAGTACTTC
.,TRBJ2-7,TRBV6-1,.,CASSEQGQYEQYF,TGTGCCAGCAGTGAACAGGGCCAATACGAGCAGTACTTC
.,TRBJ2-7,TRBV5-5,.,CASSPRQNEQYF,TGTGCCAGCAGCCCTCGACAGAACGAGCAGTACTTC
.,TRBJ1-5,TRBV5-1,TRBD1,CASSLEAGGYQPQHF,TGCGCCAGCAGCTTGGAGGCAGGGGGTTATCAGCCCCAGCATTTT
.,TRBJ2-7,TRBV5-1,.,CASSPPLDSSYEQYF,TGCGCCAGCAGCCCCCCGTTGGACAGCTCCTACGAGCAGTACTTC
.,TRBJ2-2,TRBV7-2,TRBD2,CASSLAASGRATGELFF,TGTGCCAGCAGCTTAGCGGCTAGCGGGAGGGCAACCGGGGAGCTGTTTTTT
.,TRBJ1-1,TRBV28,.,CASTLQGWNTEAFF,TGTGCCAGCACCCTCCAGGGGTGGAACACTGAAGCTTTCTTT
.,TRBJ2-7,TRBV7-9,.,CASSFGEDYEQYF,TGTGCCAGCAGCTTTGGGGAGGACTACGAGCAGTACTTC
.,TRBJ2-6,TRBV25-1,.,CASKFSSGANVLTF,TGTGCCAGCAAGTTCTCGTCCGGGGCCAACGTCCTGACTTTC
once,TRBJ1-4,TRBV18,.,CASSPPAANEKLFF,TGTGCCAGCTCACCACCTGCTGCTAATGAAAAACTGTTTTTT
.,TRBJ2-1,TRBV28,.,CASSLGSSRDYNEQFF,TGTGCCAGCAGTTTAGGTAGCTCAAGGGACTACAATGAGCAGTTCTTC
.,TRBJ1-5,TRBV9,.,CASSVGTGIGQPQHF,TGTGCCAGCAGCGTAGGAACAGGGATCGGTCAGCCCCAGCATTTT
.,TRBJ2-3,TRBV29-1,.,CSGGTSTDTQYF,TGCAGCGGAGGGACTAGCACAGATACGCAGTATTTT
.,TRBJ2-7,TRBV9,.,CASSVMYEQYF,TGTGCCAGCAGCGTGATGTACGAGCAGTACTTC